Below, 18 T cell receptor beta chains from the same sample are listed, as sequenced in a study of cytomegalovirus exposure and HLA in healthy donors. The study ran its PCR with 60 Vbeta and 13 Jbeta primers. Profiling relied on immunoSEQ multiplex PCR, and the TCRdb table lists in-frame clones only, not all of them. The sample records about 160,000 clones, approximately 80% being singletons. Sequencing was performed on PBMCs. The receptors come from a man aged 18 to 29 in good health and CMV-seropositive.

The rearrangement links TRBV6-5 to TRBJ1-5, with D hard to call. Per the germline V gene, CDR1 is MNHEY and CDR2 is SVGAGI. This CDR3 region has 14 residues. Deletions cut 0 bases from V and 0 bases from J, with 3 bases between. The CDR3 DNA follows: TGTGCCAGCAGTTACTCCTCTAGCAATCAGCCCCAGCATTTT. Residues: CASSYSSSNQPQHF.

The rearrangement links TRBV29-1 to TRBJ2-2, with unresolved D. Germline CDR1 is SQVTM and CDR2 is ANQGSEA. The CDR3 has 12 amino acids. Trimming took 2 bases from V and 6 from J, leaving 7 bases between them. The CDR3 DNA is TGCAGCGTTGAATCGGTGGCCGGGGAGCTGTTTTTT. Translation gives CSVESVAGELFF.

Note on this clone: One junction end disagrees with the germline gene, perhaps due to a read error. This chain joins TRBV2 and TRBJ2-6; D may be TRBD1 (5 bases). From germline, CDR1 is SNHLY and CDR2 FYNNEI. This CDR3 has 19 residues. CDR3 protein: CASSEFLNRLSSGANGLTF. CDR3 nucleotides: TGTGCCAGCAGTGAATTTCTAAACAGGTTAAGCTCTGGGGCCAACGGCCTGACTTTC.

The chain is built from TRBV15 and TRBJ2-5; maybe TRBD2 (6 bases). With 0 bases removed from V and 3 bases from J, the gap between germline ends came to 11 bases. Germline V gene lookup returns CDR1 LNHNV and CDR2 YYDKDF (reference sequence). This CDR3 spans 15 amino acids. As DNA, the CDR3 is TGTGCCACCAGCAGAGACGAATGGACTAAAGAGACCCAGTACTTC. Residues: CATSRDEWTKETQYF.

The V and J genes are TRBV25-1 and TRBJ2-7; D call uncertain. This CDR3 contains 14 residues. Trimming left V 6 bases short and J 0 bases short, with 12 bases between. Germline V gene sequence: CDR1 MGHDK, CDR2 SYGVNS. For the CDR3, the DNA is TGTGCCAGCAGGCGAGGATCAAGCTCCTACGAGCAGTACTTC. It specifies CASRRGSSSYEQYF.

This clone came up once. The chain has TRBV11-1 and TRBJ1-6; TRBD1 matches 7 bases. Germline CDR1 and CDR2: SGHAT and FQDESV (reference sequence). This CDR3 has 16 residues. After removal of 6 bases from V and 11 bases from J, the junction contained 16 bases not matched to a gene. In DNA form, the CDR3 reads TGTGCCAGCAGGCGAGAGGGGGCTCTCAGCAATCCACCCCTCCACTTT. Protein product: CASRREGALSNPPLHF.

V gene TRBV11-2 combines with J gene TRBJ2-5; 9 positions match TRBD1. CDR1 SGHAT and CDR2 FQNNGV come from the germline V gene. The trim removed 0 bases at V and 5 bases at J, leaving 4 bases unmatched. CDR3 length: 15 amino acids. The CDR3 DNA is TGTGCCAGCAGCTTAGACTGGACAGGGGTTGAGACCCAGTACTTC. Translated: CASSLDWTGVETQYF.

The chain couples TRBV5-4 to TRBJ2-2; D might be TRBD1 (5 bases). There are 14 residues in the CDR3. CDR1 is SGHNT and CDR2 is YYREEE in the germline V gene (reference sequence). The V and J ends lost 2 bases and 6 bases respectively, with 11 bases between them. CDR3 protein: CASSFREGSGELFF. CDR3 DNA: TGTGCCAGCAGCTTCAGGGAAGGATCCGGGGAGCTGTTTTTT. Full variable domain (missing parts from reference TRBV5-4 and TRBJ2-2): ETGVTQSPTHLIKTRGQQVTLRCSSQSGHNTVSWYQQALGQGPQFIFQYYREEENGRGNFPPRFSGLQFPNYSSELNVNALELDDSALYLCASSFREGSGELFFGEGSRLTVL.

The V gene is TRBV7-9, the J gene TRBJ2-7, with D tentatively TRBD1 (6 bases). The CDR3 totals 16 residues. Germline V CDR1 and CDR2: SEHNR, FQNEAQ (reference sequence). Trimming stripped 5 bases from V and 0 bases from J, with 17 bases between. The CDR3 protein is CASSPGSRDNSYEQYF. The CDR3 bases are TGTGCCAGCAGCCCCGGGTCCCGGGACAACTCCTACGAGCAGTACTTC. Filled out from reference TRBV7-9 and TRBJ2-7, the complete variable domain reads DTGVSQNPRHKITKRGQNVTFRCDPISEHNRLYWYRQTLGQGPEFLTYFQNEAQLEKSRLLSDRFSAERPKGSFSTLEIQRTEQGDSAMYLCASSPGSRDNSYEQYFGPGTRLTVT.

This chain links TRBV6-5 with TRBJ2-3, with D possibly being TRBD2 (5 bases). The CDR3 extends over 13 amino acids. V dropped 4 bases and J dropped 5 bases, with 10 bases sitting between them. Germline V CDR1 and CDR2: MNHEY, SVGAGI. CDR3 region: CASSLVGVDTQYF. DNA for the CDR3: TGTGCCAGCAGTTTGGTGGGAGTAGATACGCAGTATTTT.

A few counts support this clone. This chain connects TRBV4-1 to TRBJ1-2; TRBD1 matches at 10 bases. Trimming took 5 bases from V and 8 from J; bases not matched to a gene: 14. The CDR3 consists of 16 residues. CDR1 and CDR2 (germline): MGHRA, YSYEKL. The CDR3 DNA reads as TGCGCCAGCAGCTTGTCCTCCGGCGAGACAGGGGGCGGCTACACCTTC. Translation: CASSLSSGETGGGYTF.

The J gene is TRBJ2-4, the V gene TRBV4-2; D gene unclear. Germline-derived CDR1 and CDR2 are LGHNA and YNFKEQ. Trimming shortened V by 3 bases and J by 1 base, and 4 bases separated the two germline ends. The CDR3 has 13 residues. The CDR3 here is CASSHPAKNIQYF. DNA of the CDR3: TGTGCCAGCAGCCACCCGGCCAAAAACATTCAGTACTTC.

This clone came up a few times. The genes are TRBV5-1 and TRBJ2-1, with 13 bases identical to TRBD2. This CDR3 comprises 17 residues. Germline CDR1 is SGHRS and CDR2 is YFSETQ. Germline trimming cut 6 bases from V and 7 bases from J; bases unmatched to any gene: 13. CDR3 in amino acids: CASNPLLTSGGGNEQFF. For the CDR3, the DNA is TGCGCCAGCAATCCCCTACTCACTAGCGGGGGGGGTAATGAGCAGTTCTTC.

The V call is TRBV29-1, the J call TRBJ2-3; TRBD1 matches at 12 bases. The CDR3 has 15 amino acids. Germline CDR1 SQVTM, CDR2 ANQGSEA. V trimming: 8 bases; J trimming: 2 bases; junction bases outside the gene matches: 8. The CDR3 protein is CSLTRDRGPTDTQYF. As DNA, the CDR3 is TGCAGCCTTACCAGGGACAGGGGGCCCACAGATACGCAGTATTTT.

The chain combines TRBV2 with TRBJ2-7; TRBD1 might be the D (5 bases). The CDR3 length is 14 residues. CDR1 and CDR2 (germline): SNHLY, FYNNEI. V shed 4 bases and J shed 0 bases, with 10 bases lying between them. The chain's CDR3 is CASSGSGNSYEQYF. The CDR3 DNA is TGTGCCAGCAGTGGATCAGGGAACTCCTACGAGCAGTACTTC.

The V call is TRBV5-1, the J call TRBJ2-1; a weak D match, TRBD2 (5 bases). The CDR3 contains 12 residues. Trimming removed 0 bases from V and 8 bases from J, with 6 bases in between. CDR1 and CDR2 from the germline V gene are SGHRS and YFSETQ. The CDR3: CASSLGEYEQFF. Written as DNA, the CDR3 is TGCGCCAGCAGCTTGGGGGAGTATGAGCAGTTCTTC.

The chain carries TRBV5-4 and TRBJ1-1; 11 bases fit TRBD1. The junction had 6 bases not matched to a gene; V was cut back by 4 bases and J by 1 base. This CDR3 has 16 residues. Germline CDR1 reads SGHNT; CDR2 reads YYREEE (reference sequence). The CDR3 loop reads CASSRGTGGSNTEAFF. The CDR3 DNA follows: TGTGCCAGCAGCCGGGGGACAGGGGGGTCGAACACTGAAGCTTTCTTT.

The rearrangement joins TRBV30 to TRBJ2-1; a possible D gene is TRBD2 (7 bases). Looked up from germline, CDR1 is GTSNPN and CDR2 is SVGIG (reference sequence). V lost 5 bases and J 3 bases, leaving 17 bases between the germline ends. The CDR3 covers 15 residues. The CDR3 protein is CAWVGGGGLYNEQFF. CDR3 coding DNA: TGTGCCTGGGTGGGAGGGGGGGGGCTCTACAATGAGCAGTTCTTC.